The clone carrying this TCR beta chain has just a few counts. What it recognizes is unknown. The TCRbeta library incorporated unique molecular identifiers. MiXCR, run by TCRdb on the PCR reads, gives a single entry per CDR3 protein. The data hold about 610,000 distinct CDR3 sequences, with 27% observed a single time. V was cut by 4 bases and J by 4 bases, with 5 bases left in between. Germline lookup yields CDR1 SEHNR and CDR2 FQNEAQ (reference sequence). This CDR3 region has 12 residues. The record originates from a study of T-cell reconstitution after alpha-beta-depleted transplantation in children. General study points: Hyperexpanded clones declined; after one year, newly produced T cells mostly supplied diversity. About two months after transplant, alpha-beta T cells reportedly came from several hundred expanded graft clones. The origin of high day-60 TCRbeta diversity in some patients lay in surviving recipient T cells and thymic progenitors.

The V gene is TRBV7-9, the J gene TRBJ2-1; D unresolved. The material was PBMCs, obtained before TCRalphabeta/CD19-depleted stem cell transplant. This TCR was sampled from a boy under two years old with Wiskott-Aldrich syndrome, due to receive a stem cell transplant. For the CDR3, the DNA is TGTGCCAGCAGCTGGCGGTACAATGAGCAGTTCTTC. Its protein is CASSWRYNEQFF.